Below, 14 T cell receptor beta chains from the same sample are listed, as sequenced in a study of beta chain features in type 1 diabetes. Sequencing targeted expressed TCRB transcripts, as all isolated RNA had been reverse transcribed. Libraries were prepared by immunoSEQ multiplex PCR; TCRdb keeps only in-frame clonotypes and omits some of them. In the table there are almost 350,000 clones, 8% of which are singletons. The sequenced sample was central memory CD4+ T cells from blood. The receptors shown here come from a woman between 18 and 29 years old in good health.

This clone came up once. The sample holds other DNA sequences that translate to the same CDR3. The chain carries TRBV4-1 and TRBJ2-5; perhaps TRBD1 as D (6 bases). There are 13 residues in the CDR3. Germline V CDR1 and CDR2: MGHRA, YSYEKL. V lost 4 bases, J lost 5 bases, and 11 bases lay in between. CDR3 sequence reads: CASSRQVKETQYF. Written as DNA, the CDR3 is TGCGCCAGCAGCCGACAGGTCAAGGAGACCCAGTACTTC.

J is TRBJ1-2 and V is TRBV7-9, with 10 nucleotides matching TRBD1. The CDR3 is made up of 14 amino acids. V was clipped by 1 base and J by 5 bases; unmatched bases: 1. The germline V gene encodes CDR1 SEHNR and CDR2 FQNEAQ (reference sequence). The CDR3 spells CASSLGTGGYGYTF. The CDR3 nucleotides are TGTGCCAGCAGCTTAGGGACAGGGGGATATGGCTACACCTTC.

This rearrangement joins TRBV7-2 to TRBJ2-7; TRBD1 aligns across 9 bases. Germline values: CDR1 SGHTA, CDR2 FQGNSA. V trimming: 6 bases; J trimming: 4 bases; junction bases outside the gene matches: 7. CDR3 length: 14 residues. CDR3 in amino acids: CASSRDRDWYEQYF. The CDR3 region has the DNA TGTGCCAGCAGTCGGGACAGGGATTGGTACGAGCAGTACTTC.

The V call is TRBV2, the J call TRBJ2-3, with 10 bases fitting TRBD2. CDR1 and CDR2 (germline): SNHLY, FYNNEI. This CDR3 spans 14 amino acids. V was clipped by 7 bases and J by 3 bases; unmatched bases: 4. The CDR3 protein is CASNLAGVTDTQYF. The CDR3 bases are TGTGCCAGCAATCTAGCGGGAGTAACAGATACGCAGTATTTT. Based on the CDR3 plus reference TRBV2 and TRBJ2-3, the full variable domain is EPEVTQTPSHQVTQMGQEVILRCVPISNHLYFYWYRQILGQKVEFLVSFYNNEISEKSEIFDDQFSVERPDGSNFTLKIRSTKLEDSAMYFCASNLAGVTDTQYFGPGTRLTVL.

The gene calls are TRBV7-2 and TRBJ2-3; D gene unclear. Germline V lookup: CDR1 SGHTA, CDR2 FQGNSA. The V end lost 5 bases, the J end lost 5 bases, and 11 bases lay between the germline ends. This CDR3 is built from 13 residues. The CDR3 spells CASSRNLGDTQYF. In DNA, the CDR3 is TGTGCCAGCAGCAGGAATCTGGGAGATACGCAGTATTTT.

This chain connects TRBV11-3 to TRBJ2-5, with D hard to call. Germline CDR1 and CDR2: SGHNT and YENEEA. Deletions cut 1 base from V and 4 bases from J, with 10 bases between. The CDR3 covers 14 residues. The CDR3 is CASSLVAYGETQYF. DNA for the CDR3: TGTGCCAGCAGCTTAGTGGCCTATGGAGAGACCCAGTACTTC. Using reference TRBV11-3 and TRBJ2-5 for the parts outside the CDR3, the full variable domain is EAGVVQSPRYKIIEKKQPVAFWCNPISGHNTLYWYLQNLGQGPELLIRYENEEAVDDSQLPKDRFSAERLKGVDSTLKIQPAELGDSAVYLCASSLVAYGETQYFGPGTRLLVL.

The rearrangement uses TRBV6-6 and TRBJ2-5, with 9 nucleotides matching TRBD1. Germline lookup yields CDR1 MNHNY and CDR2 SVGAGI (reference sequence). Unmatched junction bases numbered 7, after V lost 7 bases and J lost 4 bases. CDR3 length equals 14 residues. The CDR3 DNA sequence: TGTGCCAGCATACCGGGACAGGGAGGAGAGACCCAGTACTTC. Its protein product is CASIPGQGGETQYF.

The V call is TRBV18, the J call TRBJ2-7; 10 bases are shared with TRBD2. Germline trimming cut 3 bases from V and 6 bases from J; bases unmatched to any gene: 14. CDR3 length: 17 residues. Germline V gives CDR1 KGHSH, CDR2 LQKENI. In DNA, the CDR3 is TGTGCCAGCTCACCGGAAACTAGCGGGACTAGCCTCCGCGAGCAGTACTTC. Translation: CASSPETSGTSLREQYF.

This clone was detected only a few times. V is TRBV19 and J is TRBJ1-1, with D maybe TRBD1 (6 bases). CDR3 length: 15 residues. Germline assignment: CDR1 LNHDA and CDR2 SQIVND (reference sequence). V was clipped by 7 bases and J by 1 base, with 16 bases between them. In DNA, the CDR3 is TGTGCCAGTATCAAAGGAGGGACAACGAACACTGAAGCTTTCTTT. Its translation is CASIKGGTTNTEAFF.

The chain links TRBV15 to TRBJ2-3; possibly TRBD1 for D (6 bases). V dropped 0 bases and J dropped 8 bases, with 15 bases sitting between them. Germline values: CDR1 LNHNV, CDR2 YYDKDF (reference sequence). The CDR3 length is 15 residues. This CDR3 is CATSRDSVRGGTQYF. CDR3 coding DNA: TGTGCCACCAGCAGAGATTCTGTTCGAGGGGGTACGCAGTATTTT.

This clone was seen a handful of times. V usage is TRBV6-5 and J usage is TRBJ2-7; a possible D gene is TRBD1 (5 bases). V lost 5 bases and J lost 12, with 20 bases in between. From germline, CDR1 is MNHEY and CDR2 SVGAGI. This CDR3 is built from 13 residues. CDR3 region: CASSPIQDTELYF. DNA for the CDR3: TGTGCCAGCAGTCCTATCCAGGACACGGAGTTGTACTTC.

The table lists this clone with a few counts. The rearrangement uses TRBV28 and TRBJ2-1, with D maybe TRBD1 (6 bases). V lost 7 bases to trimming and J lost 2 bases, with 15 bases between them. Germline V gene sequence: CDR1 MDHEN, CDR2 SYDVKM. The CDR3 length is 15 residues. The CDR3 nucleotides read TGTGCCAGCAAAATTCCTGGGGGCCCCTACAATGAGCAGTTCTTC. This sequence encodes CASKIPGGPYNEQFF.

The J gene is TRBJ2-5, the V gene TRBV7-2; the D call may be TRBD1 or TRBD2 (5 bases each). CDR1 is SGHTA and CDR2 is FQGNSA in the germline V gene. V was shortened by 5 bases and J by 1 base, with 14 bases between the two germline ends. The CDR3 covers 15 residues. CDR3 protein: CASSSQTGTQETQYF. CDR3 bases: TGTGCCAGCAGCAGTCAGACCGGGACCCAAGAGACCCAGTACTTC.

This clone was seen a few times. V and J are TRBV4-2 and TRBJ2-3, with 13 bases that match TRBD2. The germline CDR1 and CDR2 sequences are LGHNA and YNFKEQ. This CDR3 is built from 17 residues. V gave up 5 bases and J gave up 4 bases; unmatched junction bases: 9. CDR3 bases: TGTGCCAGCAGCACCGGACTAGCGGGAGTCGGGGCAGATACGCAGTATTTT. Protein product: CASSTGLAGVGADTQYF.